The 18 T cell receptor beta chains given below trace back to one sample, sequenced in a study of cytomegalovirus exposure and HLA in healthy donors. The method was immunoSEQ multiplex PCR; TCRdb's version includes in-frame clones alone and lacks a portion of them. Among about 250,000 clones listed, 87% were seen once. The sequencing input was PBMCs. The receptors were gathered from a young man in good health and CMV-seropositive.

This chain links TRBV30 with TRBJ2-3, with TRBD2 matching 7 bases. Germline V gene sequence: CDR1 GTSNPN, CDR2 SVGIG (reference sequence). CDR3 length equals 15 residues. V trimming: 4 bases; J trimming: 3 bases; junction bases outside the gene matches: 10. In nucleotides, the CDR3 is TGTGCCTGGACAGGAATAGCGGGCGAGACAGATACGCAGTATTTT. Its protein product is CAWTGIAGETDTQYF. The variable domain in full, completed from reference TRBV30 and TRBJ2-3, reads SQTIHQWPATLVQPVGSPLSLECTVEGTSNPNLYWYRQAAGRGLQLLFYSVGIGQISSEVPQNLSASRPQDRQFILSSKKLLLSDSGFYLCAWTGIAGETDTQYFGPGTRLTVL.

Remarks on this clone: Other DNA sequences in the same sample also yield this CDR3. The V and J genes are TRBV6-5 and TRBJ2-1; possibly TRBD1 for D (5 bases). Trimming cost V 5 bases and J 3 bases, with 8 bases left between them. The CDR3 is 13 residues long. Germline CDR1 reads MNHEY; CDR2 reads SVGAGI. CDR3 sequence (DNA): TGTGCCAGCAGTCGCGACAGCTACAATGAGCAGTTCTTC. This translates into CASSRDSYNEQFF.

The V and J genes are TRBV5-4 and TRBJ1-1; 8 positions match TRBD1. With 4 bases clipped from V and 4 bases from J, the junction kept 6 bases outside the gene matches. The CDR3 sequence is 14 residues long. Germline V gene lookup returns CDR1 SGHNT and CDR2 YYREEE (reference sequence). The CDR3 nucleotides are TGTGCCAGCAGCCCCGACAGGGGAGGCACTGAAGCTTTCTTT. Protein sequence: CASSPDRGGTEAFF.

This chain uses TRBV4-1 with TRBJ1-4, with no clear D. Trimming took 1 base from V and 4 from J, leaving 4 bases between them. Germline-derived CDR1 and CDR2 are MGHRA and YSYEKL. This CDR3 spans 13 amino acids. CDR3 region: CASSQVLNEKLFF. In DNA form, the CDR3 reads TGCGCCAGCAGCCAAGTACTTAATGAAAAACTGTTTTTT.

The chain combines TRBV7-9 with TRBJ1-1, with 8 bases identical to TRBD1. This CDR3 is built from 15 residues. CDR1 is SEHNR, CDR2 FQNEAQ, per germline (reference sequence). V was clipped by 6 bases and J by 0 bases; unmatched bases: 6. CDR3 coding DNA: TGTGCCAGCAGGCGGACAGGGAATGTGAACACTGAAGCTTTCTTT. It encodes CASRRTGNVNTEAFF.

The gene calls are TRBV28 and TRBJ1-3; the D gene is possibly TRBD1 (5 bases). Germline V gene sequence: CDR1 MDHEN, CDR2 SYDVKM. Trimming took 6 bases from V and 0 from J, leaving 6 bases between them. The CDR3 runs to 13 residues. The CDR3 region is CASRGLSGNTIYF. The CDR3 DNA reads TGTGCCAGCAGGGGACTCTCTGGAAACACCATATATTTT.

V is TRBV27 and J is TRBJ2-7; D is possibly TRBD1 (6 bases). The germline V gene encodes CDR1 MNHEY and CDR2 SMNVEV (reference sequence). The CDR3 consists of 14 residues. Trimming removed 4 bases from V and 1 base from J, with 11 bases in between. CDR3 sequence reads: CASSSGTISYEQYF. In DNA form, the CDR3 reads TGTGCCAGCAGTTCCGGGACAATATCCTACGAGCAGTACTTC.

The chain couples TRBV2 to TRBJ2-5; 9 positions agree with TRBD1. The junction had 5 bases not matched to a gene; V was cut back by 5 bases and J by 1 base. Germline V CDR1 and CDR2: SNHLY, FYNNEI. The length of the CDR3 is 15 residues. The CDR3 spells CASSIRDRVQETQYF. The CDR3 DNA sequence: TGTGCCAGCAGTATCCGGGACAGGGTCCAAGAGACCCAGTACTTC.

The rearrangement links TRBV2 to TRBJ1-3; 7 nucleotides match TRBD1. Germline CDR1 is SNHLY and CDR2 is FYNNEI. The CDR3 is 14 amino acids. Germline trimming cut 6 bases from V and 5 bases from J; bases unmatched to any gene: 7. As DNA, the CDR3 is TGTGCCAGCAGCCCGGGACAGCGGAGAAACACCATATATTTT. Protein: CASSPGQRRNTIYF.

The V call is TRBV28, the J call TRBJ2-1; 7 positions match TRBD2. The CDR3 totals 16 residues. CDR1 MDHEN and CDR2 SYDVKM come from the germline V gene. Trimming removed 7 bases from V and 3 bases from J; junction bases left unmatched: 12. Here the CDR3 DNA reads TGTGCCAGCACCTTTCTAGGGGCTAGCGGCTACAATGAGCAGTTCTTC. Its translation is CASTFLGASGYNEQFF.

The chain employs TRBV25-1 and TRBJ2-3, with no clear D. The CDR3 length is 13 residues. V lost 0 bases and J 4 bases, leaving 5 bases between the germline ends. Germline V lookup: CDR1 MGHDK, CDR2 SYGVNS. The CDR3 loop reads CASSEYTPDTQYF. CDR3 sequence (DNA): TGTGCCAGCAGTGAATACACCCCAGATACGCAGTATTTT. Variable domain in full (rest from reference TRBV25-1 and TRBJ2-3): EADIYQTPRYLVIGTGKKITLECSQTMGHDKMYWYQQDPGMELHLIHYSYGVNSTEKGDLSSESTVSRIRTEHFPLTLESARPSHTSQYLCASSEYTPDTQYFGPGTRLTVL.

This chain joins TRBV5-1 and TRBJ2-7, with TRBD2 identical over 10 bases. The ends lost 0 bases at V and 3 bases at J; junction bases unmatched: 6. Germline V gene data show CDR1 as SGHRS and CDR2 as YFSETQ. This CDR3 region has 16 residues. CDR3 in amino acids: CASSLGLAGSYYEQYF. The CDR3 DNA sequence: TGCGCCAGCAGCTTGGGACTAGCGGGTTCATACTACGAGCAGTACTTC.

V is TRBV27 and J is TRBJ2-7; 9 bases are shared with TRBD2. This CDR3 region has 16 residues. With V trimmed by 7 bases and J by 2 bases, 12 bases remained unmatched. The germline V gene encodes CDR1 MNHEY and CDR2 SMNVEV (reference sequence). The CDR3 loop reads CASKAGGPPRAYEQYF. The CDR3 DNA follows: TGTGCCAGCAAGGCGGGAGGGCCTCCAAGGGCCTACGAGCAGTACTTC.

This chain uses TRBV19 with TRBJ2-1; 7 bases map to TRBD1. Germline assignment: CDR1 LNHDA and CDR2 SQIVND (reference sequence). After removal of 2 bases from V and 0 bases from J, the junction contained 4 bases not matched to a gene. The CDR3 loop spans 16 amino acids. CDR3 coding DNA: TGTGCCAGTAGTATAAGCGCAGGGGGCTCCTACAATGAGCAGTTCTTC. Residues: CASSISAGGSYNEQFF.

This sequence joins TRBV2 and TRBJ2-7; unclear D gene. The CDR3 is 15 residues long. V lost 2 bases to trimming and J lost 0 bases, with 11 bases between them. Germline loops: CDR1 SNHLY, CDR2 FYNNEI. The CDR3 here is CASSESTMSSYEQYF. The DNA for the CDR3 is TGTGCCAGCAGTGAATCGACCATGAGCTCCTACGAGCAGTACTTC.

The CDR3 is CASSPGAMEDEQYF. The DNA of the CDR3 is TGCGCCAGCAGCCCCGGGGCCATGGAGGACGAGCAGTACTTC. V usage is TRBV4-1 and J usage is TRBJ2-7, with D perhaps being TRBD1 or TRBD2 (5 bases each). V was cut by 4 bases and J by 5 bases, with 15 bases left in between. This CDR3 spans 14 amino acids. Germline lookup yields CDR1 MGHRA and CDR2 YSYEKL.

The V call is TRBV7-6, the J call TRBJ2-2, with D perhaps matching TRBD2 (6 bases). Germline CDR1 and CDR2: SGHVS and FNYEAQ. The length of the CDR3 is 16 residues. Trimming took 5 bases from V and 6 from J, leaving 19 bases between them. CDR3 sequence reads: CASSLSAGMAAGELFF. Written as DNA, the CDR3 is TGTGCCAGCAGCCTTAGCGCGGGGATGGCAGCCGGGGAGCTGTTTTTT.

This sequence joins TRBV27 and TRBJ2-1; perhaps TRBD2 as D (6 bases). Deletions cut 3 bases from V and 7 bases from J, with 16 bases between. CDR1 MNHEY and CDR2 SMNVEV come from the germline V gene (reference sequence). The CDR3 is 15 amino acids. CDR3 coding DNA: TGTGCCAGCAGTTTCCTAGGGGTCGGAGGGAATGAGCAGTTCTTC. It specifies CASSFLGVGGNEQFF.